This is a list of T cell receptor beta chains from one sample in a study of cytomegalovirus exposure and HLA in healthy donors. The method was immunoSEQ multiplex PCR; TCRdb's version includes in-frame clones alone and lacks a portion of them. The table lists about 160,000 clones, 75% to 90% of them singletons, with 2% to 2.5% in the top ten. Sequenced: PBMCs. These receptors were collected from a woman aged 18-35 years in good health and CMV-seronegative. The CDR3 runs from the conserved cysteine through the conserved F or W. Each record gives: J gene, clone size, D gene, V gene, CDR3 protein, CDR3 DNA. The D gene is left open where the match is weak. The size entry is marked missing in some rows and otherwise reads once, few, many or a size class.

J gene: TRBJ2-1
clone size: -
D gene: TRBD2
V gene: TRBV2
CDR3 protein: CASSKASGGAGKFF
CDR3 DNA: TGTGCCAGCAGTAAGGCTAGCGGGGGGGCTGGGAAGTTCTTC

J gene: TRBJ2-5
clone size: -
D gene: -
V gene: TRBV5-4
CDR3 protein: CASSLGSGAGETQYF
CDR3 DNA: TGTGCCAGCAGCTTGGGTTCAGGGGCGGGCGAGACCCAGTACTTC

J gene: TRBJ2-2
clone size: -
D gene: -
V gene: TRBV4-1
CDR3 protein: CASSQTWTVPTGELFF
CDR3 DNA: TGCGCCAGCAGCCAGACTTGGACAGTCCCCACCGGGGAGCTGTTTTTT

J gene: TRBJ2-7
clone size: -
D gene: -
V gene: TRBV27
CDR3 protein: CASTVVGVSETYEQYF
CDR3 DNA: TGTGCCAGCACGGTAGTCGGGGTAAGTGAGACCTACGAGCAGTACTTC

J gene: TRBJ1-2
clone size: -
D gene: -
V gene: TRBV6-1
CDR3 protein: CASTPTSDRLYGYTF
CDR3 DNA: TGTGCCAGCACCCCGACCTCGGACAGACTTTATGGCTACACCTTC

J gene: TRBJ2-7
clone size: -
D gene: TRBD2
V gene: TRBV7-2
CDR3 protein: CASSLVAGGNYEQYF
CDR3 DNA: TGTGCCAGCAGCCTAGTAGCGGGAGGGAACTACGAGCAGTACTTC

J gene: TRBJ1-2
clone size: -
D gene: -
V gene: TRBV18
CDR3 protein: CASSPGEAANYGYTF
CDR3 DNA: TGTGCCAGCTCACCCGGTGAGGCGGCTAACTATGGCTACACCTTC

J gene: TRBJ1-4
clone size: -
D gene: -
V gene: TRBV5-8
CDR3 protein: CASSLDGATNEKLFF
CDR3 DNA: TGTGCCAGCAGCCTGGACGGTGCAACTAATGAAAAACTGTTTTTT

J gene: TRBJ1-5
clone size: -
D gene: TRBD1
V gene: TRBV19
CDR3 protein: CASSMSRDRVGQPQHF
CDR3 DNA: TGTGCCAGTAGTATGTCAAGAGACAGGGTTGGGCAGCCCCAGCATTTT

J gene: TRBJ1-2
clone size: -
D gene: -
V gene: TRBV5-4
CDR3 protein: CASSLVSRGKGGYTF
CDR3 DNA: TGTGCCAGCAGCTTGGTCTCACGGGGGAAGGGAGGCTACACCTTC

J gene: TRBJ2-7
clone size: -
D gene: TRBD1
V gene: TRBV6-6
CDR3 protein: CASSGQASYEQYF
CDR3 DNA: TGTGCCAGCTCGGGACAGGCCTCCTACGAGCAGTACTTC

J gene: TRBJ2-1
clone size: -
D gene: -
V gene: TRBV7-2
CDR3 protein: CASSSTKRVYYNEQFF
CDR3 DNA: TGTGCCAGCAGCTCGACTAAGCGGGTTTACTACAATGAGCAGTTCTTC

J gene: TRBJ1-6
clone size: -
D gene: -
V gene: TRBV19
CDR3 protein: CASSARNSPLHF
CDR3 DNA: TGTGCCAGTAGTGCCAGAAATTCACCCCTCCACTTT

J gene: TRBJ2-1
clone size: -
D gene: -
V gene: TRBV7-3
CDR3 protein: CASSQREWRGRSNDEQFF
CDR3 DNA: TGTGCCAGCAGCCAGAGGGAATGGCGGGGCCGTTCGAACGATGAGCAGTTCTTC

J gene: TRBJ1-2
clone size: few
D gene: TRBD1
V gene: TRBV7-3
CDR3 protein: CASGDRGTPYTF
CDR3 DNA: TGTGCCAGCGGGGACAGGGGAACCCCCTACACCTTC

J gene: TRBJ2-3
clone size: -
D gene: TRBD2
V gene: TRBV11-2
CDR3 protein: CASSLALAGRTDTQYF
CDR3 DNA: TGTGCCAGCAGCTTAGCCTTAGCGGGACGCACAGATACGCAGTATTTT

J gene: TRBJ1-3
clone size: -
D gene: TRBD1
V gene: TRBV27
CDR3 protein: CASSLTGFGNTIYF
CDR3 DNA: TGTGCCAGCAGTTTGACAGGGTTTGGAAACACCATATATTTT

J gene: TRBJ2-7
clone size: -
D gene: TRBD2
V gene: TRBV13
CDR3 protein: CASSRTSGSYEQYF
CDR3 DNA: TGTGCCAGCAGCCGGACTAGCGGGAGCTACGAGCAGTACTTC

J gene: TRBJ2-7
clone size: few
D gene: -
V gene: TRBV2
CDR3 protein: CASSESSPGEQYF
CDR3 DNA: TGTGCCAGCAGTGAGTCTTCCCCAGGCGAGCAGTACTTC

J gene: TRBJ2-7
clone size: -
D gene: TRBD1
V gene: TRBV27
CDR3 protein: CASRYGTGYEQYF
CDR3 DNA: TGTGCCAGCAGGTACGGGACAGGATACGAGCAGTACTTC

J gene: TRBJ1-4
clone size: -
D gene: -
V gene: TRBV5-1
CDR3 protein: CASSFLAGVDEKLFF
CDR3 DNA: TGCGCCAGCAGCTTTTTAGCCGGCGTCGATGAAAAACTGTTTTTT

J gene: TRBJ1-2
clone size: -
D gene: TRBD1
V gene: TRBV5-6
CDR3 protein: CASSLGRGPYGYTF
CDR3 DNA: TGTGCCAGCAGCTTGGGCAGGGGGCCCTATGGCTACACCTTC

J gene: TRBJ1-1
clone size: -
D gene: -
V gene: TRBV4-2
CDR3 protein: CASSQGSLGLSSTEAFF
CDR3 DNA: TGTGCCAGCAGCCAAGGGAGCCTCGGACTTTCTAGCACTGAAGCTTTCTTT

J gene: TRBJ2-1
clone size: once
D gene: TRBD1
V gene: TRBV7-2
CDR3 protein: CASSRLSGQGAYNEQFF
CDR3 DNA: TGTGCCAGCAGCAGACTTAGCGGACAGGGAGCCTACAATGAGCAGTTCTTC

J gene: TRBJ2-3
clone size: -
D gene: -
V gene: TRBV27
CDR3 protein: CASSLAGQFTDTQYF
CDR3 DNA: TGTGCCAGCAGTTTAGCGGGACAGTTCACAGATACGCAGTATTTT

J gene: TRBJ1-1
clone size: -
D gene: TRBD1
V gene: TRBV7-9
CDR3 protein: CASSLTGDTEAFF
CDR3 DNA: TGTGCCAGCAGCCTCACAGGGGACACTGAAGCTTTCTTT

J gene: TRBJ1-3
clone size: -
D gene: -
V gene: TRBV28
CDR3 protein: CASLGAGNTIYF
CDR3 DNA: TGTGCCAGCCTAGGGGCTGGAAACACCATATATTTT

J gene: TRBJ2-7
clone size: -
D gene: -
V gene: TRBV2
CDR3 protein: CASSEAPWEEQYF
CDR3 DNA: TGTGCCAGCAGTGAAGCCCCGTGGGAGGAGCAGTACTTC

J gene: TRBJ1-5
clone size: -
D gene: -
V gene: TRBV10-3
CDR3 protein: CAISEIWTGGGNQPQHF
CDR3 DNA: TGTGCCATCAGTGAAATCTGGACGGGGGGCGGAAATCAGCCCCAGCATTTT

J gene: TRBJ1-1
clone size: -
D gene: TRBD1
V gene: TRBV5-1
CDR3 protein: CASSLLQGAYAEAFF
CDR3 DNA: TGCGCCAGCAGCTTGTTACAGGGGGCATATGCTGAAGCTTTCTTT

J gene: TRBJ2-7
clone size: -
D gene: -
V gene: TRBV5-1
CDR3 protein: CASSSAYEQYF
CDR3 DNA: TGCGCCAGCAGCTCAGCCTACGAGCAGTACTTC

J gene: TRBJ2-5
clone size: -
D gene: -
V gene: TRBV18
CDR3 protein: CASSPPGAGRGTQYF
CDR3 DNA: TGTGCCAGCTCACCACCGGGGGCAGGCCGGGGGACCCAGTACTTC

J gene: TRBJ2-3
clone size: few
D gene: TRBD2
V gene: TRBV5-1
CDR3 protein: CASRRTSSDTQYF
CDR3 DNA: TGCGCCAGCCGACGGACTAGTTCAGATACGCAGTATTTT

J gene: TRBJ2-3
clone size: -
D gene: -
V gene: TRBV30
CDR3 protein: CAWWTGRGSTDTQYF
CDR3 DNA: TGTGCCTGGTGGACAGGGCGGGGGAGCACAGATACGCAGTATTTT

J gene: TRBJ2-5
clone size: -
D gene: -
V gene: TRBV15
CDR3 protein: CATSRDGSIRETQYF
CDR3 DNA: TGTGCCACCAGCAGAGATGGCAGTATCCGAGAGACCCAGTACTTC

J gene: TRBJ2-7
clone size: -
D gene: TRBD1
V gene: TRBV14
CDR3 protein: CASSQGQGIYEQYF
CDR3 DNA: TGTGCCAGCAGCCAGGGACAGGGAATCTACGAGCAGTACTTC

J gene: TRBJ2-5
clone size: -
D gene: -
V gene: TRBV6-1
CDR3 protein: CASSEARGPQETQYF
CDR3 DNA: TGTGCCAGCAGTGAAGCAAGAGGGCCCCAAGAGACCCAGTACTTC

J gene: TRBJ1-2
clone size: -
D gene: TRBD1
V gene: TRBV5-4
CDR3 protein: CASSGQGPSSGYGYTF
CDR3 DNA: TGTGCCAGCAGCGGACAGGGACCAAGTTCGGGCTATGGCTACACCTTC

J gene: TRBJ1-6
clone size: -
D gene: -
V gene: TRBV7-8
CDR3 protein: CASSRTDIDSPLHF
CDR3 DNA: TGTGCCAGCAGCCGGACAGATATTGATTCACCCCTCCACTTT

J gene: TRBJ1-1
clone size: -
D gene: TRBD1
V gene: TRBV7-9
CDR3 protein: CASSLVQGGTEAFF
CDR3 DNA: TGTGCCAGCAGCTTAGTACAGGGGGGCACTGAAGCTTTCTTT

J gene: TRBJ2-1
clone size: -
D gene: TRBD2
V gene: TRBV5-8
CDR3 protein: CASSPLRTSGGYNEQFF
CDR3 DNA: TGTGCCAGCAGTCCTCTTCGGACTAGCGGTGGATACAATGAGCAGTTCTTC

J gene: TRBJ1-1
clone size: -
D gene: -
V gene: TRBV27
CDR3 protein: CASSLNRNTEAFF
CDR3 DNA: TGTGCCAGCAGTTTGAACAGGAACACTGAAGCTTTCTTT

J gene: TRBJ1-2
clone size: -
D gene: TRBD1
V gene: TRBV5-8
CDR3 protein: CASSLYRTGGYYGYTF
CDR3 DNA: TGTGCCAGCAGCTTGTACCGGACAGGGGGTTACTATGGCTACACCTTC

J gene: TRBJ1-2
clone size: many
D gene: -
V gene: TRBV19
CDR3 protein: CASTEGESGGLHYGYTF
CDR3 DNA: TGTGCCAGTACGGAAGGGGAGAGTGGGGGCTTGCACTATGGCTACACCTTC

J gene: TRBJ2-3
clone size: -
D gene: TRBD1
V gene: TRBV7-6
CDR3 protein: CASSPWTGSGTDTQYF
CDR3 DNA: TGTGCCAGCAGCCCCTGGACAGGGTCGGGCACAGATACGCAGTATTTT

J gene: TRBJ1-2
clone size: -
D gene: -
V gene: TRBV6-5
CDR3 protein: CASTSGDYGYTF
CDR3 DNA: TGTGCCAGCACCTCCGGGGACTATGGCTACACCTTC

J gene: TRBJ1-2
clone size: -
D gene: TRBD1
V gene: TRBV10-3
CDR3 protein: CAISEAQQTGFDRRYGYTF
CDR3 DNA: TGTGCCATCAGTGAGGCCCAACAGACAGGGTTCGATCGTAGGTATGGCTACACCTTC

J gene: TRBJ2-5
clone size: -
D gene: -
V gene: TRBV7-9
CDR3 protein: CATSRHWAVLETQYF
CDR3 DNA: TGTGCCACGTCTCGCCATTGGGCCGTTCTAGAGACCCAGTACTTC

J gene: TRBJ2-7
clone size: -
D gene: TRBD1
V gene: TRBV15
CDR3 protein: CATSPRTGKRNEQYF
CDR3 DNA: TGTGCCACCAGCCCCAGGACAGGTAAAAGGAACGAGCAGTACTTC

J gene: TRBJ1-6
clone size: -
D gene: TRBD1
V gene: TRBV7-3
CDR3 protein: CASSLGGGNNSPLHF
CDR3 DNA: TGTGCCAGCAGCTTAGGAGGGGGCAACAATTCACCCCTCCACTTT

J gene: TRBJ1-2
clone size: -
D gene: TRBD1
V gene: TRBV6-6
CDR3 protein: CASSELGQNYGYTF
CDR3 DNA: TGTGCCAGCAGCGAGCTGGGACAGAACTATGGCTACACCTTC

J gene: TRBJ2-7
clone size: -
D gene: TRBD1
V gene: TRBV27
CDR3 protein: CASSLSGQTYEQYF
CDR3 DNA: TGTGCCAGCAGTTTATCGGGACAGACCTACGAGCAGTACTTC

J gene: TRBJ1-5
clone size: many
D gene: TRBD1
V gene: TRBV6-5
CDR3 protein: CASSYTGTANQPQHF
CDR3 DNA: TGTGCCAGCAGCTACACCGGGACAGCTAATCAGCCCCAGCATTTT

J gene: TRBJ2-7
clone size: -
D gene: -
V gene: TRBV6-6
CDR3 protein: CASSYSSNEQYF
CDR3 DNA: TGTGCCAGCAGTTACTCTTCAAACGAGCAGTACTTC

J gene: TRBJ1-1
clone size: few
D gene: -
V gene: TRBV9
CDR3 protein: CASSVVTGRGNTEAFF
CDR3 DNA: TGTGCCAGCAGCGTAGTTACAGGGAGGGGGAACACTGAAGCTTTCTTT

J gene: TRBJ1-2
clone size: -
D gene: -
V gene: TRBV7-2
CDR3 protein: CASTPEGGYTF
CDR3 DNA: TGTGCCAGCACCCCGGAGGGAGGCTACACCTTC

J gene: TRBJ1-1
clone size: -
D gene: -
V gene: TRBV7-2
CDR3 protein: CASSSTRQVF
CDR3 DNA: TGTGCCAGCAGCTCCACTCGACAGGTCTTT

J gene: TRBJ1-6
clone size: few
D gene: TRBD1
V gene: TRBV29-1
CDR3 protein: CSVRTGPEGSPLHF
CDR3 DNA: TGCAGCGTGAGGACAGGGCCCGAGGGTTCACCCCTCCACTTT

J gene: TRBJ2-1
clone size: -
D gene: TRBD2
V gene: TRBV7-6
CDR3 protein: CASSSHPGGGNYYNEQFF
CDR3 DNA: TGTGCCAGCAGCTCACACCCCGGCGGGGGAAACTACTACAATGAGCAGTTCTTC

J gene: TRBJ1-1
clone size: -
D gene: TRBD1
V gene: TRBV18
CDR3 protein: CASSPHRDSTEAFF
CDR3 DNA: TGTGCCAGCTCACCACATCGGGACAGCACTGAAGCTTTCTTT